This entry describes one TCR beta chain. Its antigen is currently not known. Each CD8+ T cell subset was flow-sorted in triplicate, with fewer than 350,000 cells per subset placed directly into RLT lysis buffer. To exclude memory contaminants, naive CD8+ T cells were stringently defined as CD45RO-CCR7+CD27+CD95-. Using standard density gradient centrifugation, peripheral blood mononuclear cells were isolated from buffy coats. Naive CXCR3-negative and CXCR3-positive CD8+ T cells were flow-sorted using a FACSAria III. An RNeasy Mini Kit was used to extract total RNA from the sorted cells. The CDR3 covers 14 residues, taking in both the cysteine and the phenylalanine. No DNA has been recorded. CDR1 and CDR2 are read off the germline V gene (reference sequence) as DFQATT and SNEGSKA. The sample is drawn from a study of CXCR3-negative and CXCR3-positive naive CD8 T cells (dated 2019 in TCRdb). For the wider study: In total, approximately 140 million TRB reads were obtained, or roughly 1.5 +/- 0.3 million reads per library. TRBV-TRBJ cluster analysis included naive subsets from 5 donors and memory cells from 3 donors. The diversity and physicochemical repertoire analyses included more than nine donors pooled from two independent experiments.

Sequencing was carried out with a NextSeq 550. The Human TCR Profiling Kit (MiLaboratory) was used to prepare UMI-labeled 5' RACE TRB cDNA libraries. cDNA synthesis used the entire amount of extracted RNA, and PCR amplification then used the entire amount of cDNA produced. Libraries were prepared in parallel with an identical number of PCR cycles. From the authors' description of their analysis: About 49,000 +/- 11,000 unique UMI-labeled TRB cDNA molecules per library were extracted with MIGEC and MiXCR, with at least two reads per UMI required. On average, each library contained about 40,000 +/- 10,000 functional in-frame TRB CDR3 nucleotide clonotypes without stop codons. After downsampling to 5000 UMI-labeled TRB molecules per sample, diversity metrics such as normalized Shannon-Wiener and Chao1 were calculated in VDJtools. For the central five CDR3 residues, VDJtools calculated physicochemical properties weighted by clonotype size, namely interaction energy, strength, volume and Kidera factor 4. Based on TCRdb reprocessing of the reads, there is one entry per CDR3 protein sequence, and DNA is missing. The V and J calls were not made by the authors but by TCRdb's processing. The table kept for this sample lists some 130,000 distinct CDR3 sequences. The leading ten clones occupy around 0.41% of the sample.

Broader findings and caveats from the paper: Compared with CXCR3-negative naive cells, CXCR3-positive naive cells had TRB CDR3s with higher hydrophobicity (lower Kidera factor 4), lower energy, and higher strength and volume indices. TRBV-TRBJ usage was similar between naive CXCR3-negative and CXCR3-positive cells from the same donor, while memory cells showed distinct patterns. Because surface CD5, which is linked to self-reactivity in mice, was comparable between the naive subsets, TCR interaction strength was also inferred from the physicochemical properties of TRB CDR3s. Comparably high repertoire diversity was found in both naive subsets, whereas much lower repertoire diversity was found in memory CD8+ T cells. Freshly isolated PBMCs were used for most assays because CXCR3 expression went down partially after cryopreservation.

This receptor chain uses TRBV20-1 and TRBJ1-1. The TCR sequence derives from a human donor in good health. Some clones in this sample may be carry-over from other donors' samples. The sample taken for sequencing was naive CXCR3+ CD8+ T cells from blood. The intended sense of this specimen's cell subset or site label: CD45RO-CCR7+CD27+CD95- naive CD8+ T cells expressing CXCR3 (TNR3+). For the CDR3, the sequence is CSAHYGQMNTEAFF.